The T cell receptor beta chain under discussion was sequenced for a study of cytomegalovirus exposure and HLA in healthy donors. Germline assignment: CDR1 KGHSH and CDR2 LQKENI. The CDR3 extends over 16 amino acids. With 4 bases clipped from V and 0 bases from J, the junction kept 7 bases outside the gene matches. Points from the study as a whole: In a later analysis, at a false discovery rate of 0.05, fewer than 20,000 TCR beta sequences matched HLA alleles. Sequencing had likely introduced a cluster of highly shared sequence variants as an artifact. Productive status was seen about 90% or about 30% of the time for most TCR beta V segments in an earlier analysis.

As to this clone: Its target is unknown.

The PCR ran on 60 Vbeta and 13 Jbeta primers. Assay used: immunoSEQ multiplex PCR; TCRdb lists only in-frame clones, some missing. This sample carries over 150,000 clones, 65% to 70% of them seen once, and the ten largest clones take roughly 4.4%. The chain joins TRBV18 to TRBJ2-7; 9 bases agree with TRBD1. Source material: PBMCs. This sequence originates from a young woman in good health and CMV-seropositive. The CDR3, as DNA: TGTGCCAGCTCACGAGCCGGGACAGGGCCCTCCTACGAGCAGTACTTC. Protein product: CASSRAGTGPSYEQYF.